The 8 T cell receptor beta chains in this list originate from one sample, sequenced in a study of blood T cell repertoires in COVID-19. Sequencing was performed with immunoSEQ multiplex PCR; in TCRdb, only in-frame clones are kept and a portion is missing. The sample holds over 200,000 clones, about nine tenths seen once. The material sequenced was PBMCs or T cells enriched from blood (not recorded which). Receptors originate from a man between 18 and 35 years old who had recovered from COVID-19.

The CDR3 DNA is TGCAGCGTCGGGGGGAGCTACAATGAGCAGTTCTTC. This encodes CSVGGSYNEQFF. This rearrangement joins TRBV29-1 to TRBJ2-1; 7 positions agree with TRBD2. J lost 3 bases, V lost 6 bases, and 2 bases had no gene match. The CDR3 has 12 residues. CDR1 is SQVTM and CDR2 is ANQGSEA in the germline V gene.

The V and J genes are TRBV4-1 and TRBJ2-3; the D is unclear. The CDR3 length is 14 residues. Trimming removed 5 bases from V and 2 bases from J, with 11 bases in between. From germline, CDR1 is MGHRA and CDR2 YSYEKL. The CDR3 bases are TGCGCCAGCAGCGAAACTACCTTCACAGATACGCAGTATTTT. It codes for CASSETTFTDTQYF.

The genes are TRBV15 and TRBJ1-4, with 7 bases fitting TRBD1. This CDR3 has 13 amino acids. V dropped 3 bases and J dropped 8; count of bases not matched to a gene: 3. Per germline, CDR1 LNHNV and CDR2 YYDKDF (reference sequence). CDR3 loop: CATSRGGQEKLFF. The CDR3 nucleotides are TGTGCCACCAGCAGGGGGGGACAGGAAAAACTGTTTTTT.

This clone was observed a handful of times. DNA of the CDR3: TGCGCCAGCAGCCGTGCTAGCGACTCCTACGAGCAGTACTTC. Its translation is CASSRASDSYEQYF. This sequence joins TRBV4-1 and TRBJ2-7; weak D call: TRBD2 (6 bases). This CDR3 has 14 amino acids. Per the germline V gene, CDR1 is MGHRA and CDR2 is YSYEKL. Deletions cut 4 bases from V and 0 bases from J, with 10 bases between.

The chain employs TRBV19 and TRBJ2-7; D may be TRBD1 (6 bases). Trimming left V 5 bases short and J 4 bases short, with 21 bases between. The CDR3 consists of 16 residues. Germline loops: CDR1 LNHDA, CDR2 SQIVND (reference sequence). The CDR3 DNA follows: TGTGCCAGTAGTTCAGACAGGCGGACCCCTGCGTACGAGCAGTACTTC. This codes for CASSSDRRTPAYEQYF.

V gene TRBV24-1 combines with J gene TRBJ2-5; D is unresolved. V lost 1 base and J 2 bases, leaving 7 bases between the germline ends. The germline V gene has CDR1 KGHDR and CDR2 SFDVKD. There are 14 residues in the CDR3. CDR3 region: CATSDFTQQETQYF. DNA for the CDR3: TGTGCCACCAGTGATTTTACGCAGCAAGAGACCCAGTACTTC.

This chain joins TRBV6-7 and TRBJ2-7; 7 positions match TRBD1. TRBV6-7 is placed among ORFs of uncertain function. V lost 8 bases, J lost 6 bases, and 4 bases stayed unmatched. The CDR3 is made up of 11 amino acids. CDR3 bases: TGTGCCAGCCGGGACAGCCCCGAGCAGTACTTC. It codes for CASRDSPEQYF.

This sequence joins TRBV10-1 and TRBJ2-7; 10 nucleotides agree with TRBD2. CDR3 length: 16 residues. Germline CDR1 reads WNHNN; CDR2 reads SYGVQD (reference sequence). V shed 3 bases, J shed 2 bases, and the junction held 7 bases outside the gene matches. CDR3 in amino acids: CASSDGASGGTYEQYF. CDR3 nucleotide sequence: TGCGCCAGCAGTGATGGAGCTAGCGGGGGTACCTACGAGCAGTACTTC.